These 18 T cell receptor beta chains were sequenced from one sample in a study of blood T cell repertoires in COVID-19 (dated by TCRdb to the early 2020s). Library preparation employed the immunoSEQ multiplex PCR assay. Here the immuneACCESS table is served through TCRdb, limited to in-frame sequences with V and J called. Missing clones are a known gap in these copies; in checked studies unresolved V genes cover under half, and the rest lacks a known reason. Here the sample has about 270,000 clones; approximately 91% occur a single time. The ten most abundant clones make up 2.3% of the sample. The sequenced material came from PBMCs or T cells enriched from blood (not recorded which). These receptors all come from a middle-aged woman with acute COVID-19.

The rearrangement links TRBV5-4 to TRBJ2-1, with a weak D call TRBD2 (7 bases). Germline V gene lookup returns CDR1 SGHNT and CDR2 YYREEE (reference sequence). V was pared by 0 bases and J by 7 bases, with 20 bases between. There are 17 residues in the CDR3. CDR3 sequence (DNA): TGTGCCAGCAGCTTGGAAGTCGACGGGGGGCCGGTAAATGAGCAGTTCTTC. Translating gives CASSLEVDGGPVNEQFF.

This chain uses TRBV2 with TRBJ2-1; 9 bases are a match to TRBD2. The CDR3 length is 13 residues. V was pared by 10 bases and J by 4 bases, with 5 bases of the junction left unmatched. Per the germline V gene, CDR1 is SNHLY and CDR2 is FYNNEI. This CDR3 reads CATVAGAYNEQFF. The CDR3 bases are TGTGCCACCGTAGCGGGGGCTTACAATGAGCAGTTCTTC.

CDR3 residues: CASSLVPLAGNEQFF. The CDR3 region has the DNA TGTGCCAGCAGCTTAGTACCTCTAGCGGGAAATGAGCAGTTCTTC. The V and J genes are TRBV11-2 and TRBJ2-1; TRBD2 matches at 9 bases. V shed 1 base, J shed 7 bases, and the junction held 5 bases outside the gene matches. CDR3 length: 15 amino acids. Germline CDR1 and CDR2: SGHAT and FQNNGV. The full variable domain, its missing parts supplied by reference TRBV11-2 and TRBJ2-1, is EAGVAQSPRYKIIEKRQSVAFWCNPISGHATLYWYQQILGQGPKLLIQFQNNGVVDDSQLPKDRFSAERLKGVDSTLKIQPAKLEDSAVYLCASSLVPLAGNEQFFGPGTRLTVL.

The V call is TRBV6-5, the J call TRBJ2-7; 11 bases line up with TRBD1. The V segment lost 5 bases and the J segment 6 bases; nucleotides outside the gene matches: 6. The CDR3 spans 14 residues. CDR1 and CDR2 from the germline V gene are MNHEY and SVGAGI. The CDR3 nucleotides read TGTGCCAGCAGTCCAGGACAGGGGGCGGGCGAGCAGTACTTC. Translating gives CASSPGQGAGEQYF.

This chain joins TRBV24-1 and TRBJ1-2; D remains unclear. The CDR3 totals 14 residues. Per germline, CDR1 KGHDR and CDR2 SFDVKD. The V end was cut by 3 bases, the J end by 5 bases, with 12 bases between. The CDR3 loop is CATSDHGGPYGYTF. CDR3 DNA: TGTGCCACCAGTGATCATGGAGGACCATATGGCTACACCTTC.

CDR3 sequence (DNA): TGTGCCAGCAGTTTAAGAGGTGGACAGGGGTACCACGAGCAGTACTTC. It encodes CASSLRGGQGYHEQYF. The gene calls are TRBV28 and TRBJ2-7; 9 nucleotides match TRBD1. CDR3 length: 16 amino acids. The germline V gene encodes CDR1 MDHEN and CDR2 SYDVKM. V shed 2 bases and J 5 bases; nucleotides not matched to a gene: 10.

V gene TRBV7-2 combines with J gene TRBJ2-3; 8 bases map to TRBD1. V was pared by 5 bases and J by 7 bases, with 8 bases of the junction left unmatched. Germline loops: CDR1 SGHTA, CDR2 FQGNSA. The CDR3 consists of 14 residues. CDR3 sequence reads: CASSVDRGSHTQYF. Written as DNA, the CDR3 is TGTGCCAGCAGCGTAGACAGGGGATCCCATACGCAGTATTTT.

The chain links TRBV10-3 to TRBJ1-2; D might be TRBD1 (6 bases). V was trimmed by 1 base and J by 3 bases, leaving 12 bases between them. Germline loops: CDR1 ENHRY, CDR2 SYGVKD. The CDR3 runs 15 residues. The CDR3 sequence is CAISEFGRGDYGYTF. As DNA, the CDR3 is TGTGCCATCAGTGAGTTTGGCAGGGGTGACTATGGCTACACCTTC.

The chain carries TRBV28 and TRBJ1-1, with no clear D. V was cut by 6 bases and J by 3 bases, with 8 bases left in between. The CDR3 is 12 residues long. The germline V gene encodes CDR1 MDHEN and CDR2 SYDVKM. CDR3 coding DNA: TGTGCCAGCAGCCCAATAGACACTGAAGCTTTCTTT. As protein: CASSPIDTEAFF.

This rearrangement joins TRBV3-1 (or the pseudogene TRBV3-2) to TRBJ2-7; 11 bases are a match to TRBD2. This CDR3 spans 16 amino acids. V was clipped by 0 bases and J by 4 bases; unmatched bases: 5. CDR1 is LGHDT and CDR2 is YNNKEL in the germline V gene (reference sequence). CDR3 residues: CASSQDVAGGRYEQYF. The CDR3 nucleotides are TGTGCCAGCAGCCAAGACGTAGCGGGAGGGCGTTACGAGCAGTACTTC.

The chain couples TRBV19 to TRBJ2-1; 9 bases map to TRBD2. The V gene end was trimmed by 5 bases and the J gene end by 6 bases; junction bases not matched to a gene: 5. CDR3 length: 14 residues. CDR1 and CDR2 from the germline V gene are LNHDA and SQIVND (reference sequence). DNA of the CDR3: TGTGCCAGTAGTGCGCGGGGGGGCCCCAATGAGCAGTTCTTC. Translated, it gives CASSARGGPNEQFF.

The chain uses TRBV11-3 and TRBJ2-5, with a tentative D call TRBD1 (6 bases). Deletions cut 1 base from V and 5 bases from J, with 8 bases between. Germline V gene data show CDR1 as SGHNT and CDR2 as YENEEA. The CDR3 is made up of 13 amino acids. CDR3 in DNA: TGTGCCAGCAGCTTAGGGACAGAGGAGACCCAGTACTTC. Translating gives CASSLGTEETQYF.

The rearrangement links TRBV7-2 to TRBJ1-5; D unresolved. V was shortened by 1 base and J by 6 bases, with 4 bases between the two germline ends. This CDR3 contains 12 residues. Germline V gene data show CDR1 as SGHTA and CDR2 as FQGNSA. The CDR3 spells CASSLDFQPQHF. The DNA of the CDR3 is TGTGCCAGCAGCTTAGACTTTCAGCCCCAGCATTTT. The whole variable domain, filled in from reference TRBV7-2 and TRBJ1-5, reads GAGVSQSPSNKVTEKGKDVELRCDPISGHTALYWYRQSLGQGLEFLIYFQGNSAPDKSGLPSDRFSAERTGGSVSTLTIQRTQQEDSAVYLCASSLDFQPQHFGDGTRLSIL.

For the CDR3, the DNA is TGTGCCTGGAGCGCAGGGTCTGGAAACACCATATATTTT. Translated, it gives CAWSAGSGNTIYF. The genes are TRBV30 and TRBJ1-3, with D possibly matching TRBD1 (5 bases). Germline CDR1 is GTSNPN and CDR2 is SVGIG (reference sequence). The V gene lost 3 bases and the J gene lost 1 base, with 7 bases spanning the gap. CDR3 length: 13 amino acids. The variable domain in full, with the rest retrieved from reference TRBV30 and TRBJ1-3, is SQTIHQWPATLVQPVGSPLSLECTVEGTSNPNLYWYRQAAGRGLQLLFYSVGIGQISSEVPQNLSASRPQDRQFILSSKKLLLSDSGFYLCAWSAGSGNTIYFGEGSWLTVV.

This chain links TRBV2 with TRBJ1-2; D call uncertain. This CDR3 spans 12 amino acids. Germline values: CDR1 SNHLY, CDR2 FYNNEI. Trimming took 7 bases from V and 4 from J, leaving 10 bases between them. The CDR3 reads CASMVSIYGYTF. For the CDR3, the DNA is TGTGCCAGCATGGTCAGTATCTATGGCTACACCTTC.

The V call is TRBV10-2, the J call TRBJ2-1, with 10 bases lining up with TRBD2. The CDR3 contains 14 residues. The V gene end was trimmed by 8 bases and the J gene end by 8 bases; junction bases not matched to a gene: 9. Per germline, CDR1 WSHSY and CDR2 SAAADI. CDR3 sequence (DNA): TGCGCCAGCGATGAAGCGGGAGGGCGGGATGAGCAGTTCTTC. Its translation is CASDEAGGRDEQFF.

This clone was observed a single time. The chain recombines TRBV24-1 with TRBJ2-7, with D perhaps TRBD1 (5 bases). The CDR3 spans 12 residues. V lost 5 bases, J lost 6 bases, and 10 bases lay in between. The germline V gene has CDR1 KGHDR and CDR2 SFDVKD. The CDR3 DNA sequence: TGTGCCACCAGTGGACAGTTCAGCGAGCAGTACTTC. Translating it yields CATSGQFSEQYF.

The chain uses TRBV4-2 and TRBJ1-1, with a tentative D call TRBD1 (6 bases). V was pared by 2 bases and J by 5 bases, with 12 bases between. CDR1 and CDR2 from the germline V gene are LGHNA and YNFKEQ. There are 14 residues in the CDR3. The CDR3, as DNA: TGTGCCAGCAGCCAACAGGGGATGGGAACTGAAGCTTTCTTT. It specifies CASSQQGMGTEAFF.